This T cell receptor beta chain was retrieved from a study of Ad26.COV2.S vaccination and SARS-CoV-2 variants. Study-level background: The authors gave Ad26.COV2.S intramuscularly, either once or twice 56 days apart. Study conclusions and caveats: TCR breadth and depth estimates may have understated total T cell responses.

After removal of 3 bases from V and 0 bases from J, the junction contained 4 bases not matched to a gene. The CDR3 loop spans 15 amino acids. In germline, CDR1 is SGHDT, CDR2 YYEEEE. The method was immunoSEQ multiplex PCR; TCRdb's version includes in-frame clones alone and lacks a portion of them. The sample holds around 320,000 clones, 85% seen once. Specified treatment: roughly 20 received Ad26.COV2.S at low or high dose, single or two shots; several received placebo; per-sample allocation not given. Following the first vaccine or placebo injection, samples were taken on day 63. An Ad26 vector was used to express Wuhan-strain SARS-CoV-2 spike as the vaccine. Comments on this clone: Its matching antigen is unknown.

The TCR sequence derives from a person aged 18-65 years who received the Ad26.COV2.S COVID-19 vaccine or a placebo. Sequenced here: peripheral blood, sampled in a trial of Ad26.COV2.S vaccine versus placebo. The chain recombines TRBV5-6 with TRBJ1-1, with 8 nucleotides matching TRBD1. The CDR3 loop reads CASSYRQGMNTEAFF. The CDR3 region has the DNA TGTGCCAGCAGCTACCGACAGGGGATGAACACTGAAGCTTTCTTT.